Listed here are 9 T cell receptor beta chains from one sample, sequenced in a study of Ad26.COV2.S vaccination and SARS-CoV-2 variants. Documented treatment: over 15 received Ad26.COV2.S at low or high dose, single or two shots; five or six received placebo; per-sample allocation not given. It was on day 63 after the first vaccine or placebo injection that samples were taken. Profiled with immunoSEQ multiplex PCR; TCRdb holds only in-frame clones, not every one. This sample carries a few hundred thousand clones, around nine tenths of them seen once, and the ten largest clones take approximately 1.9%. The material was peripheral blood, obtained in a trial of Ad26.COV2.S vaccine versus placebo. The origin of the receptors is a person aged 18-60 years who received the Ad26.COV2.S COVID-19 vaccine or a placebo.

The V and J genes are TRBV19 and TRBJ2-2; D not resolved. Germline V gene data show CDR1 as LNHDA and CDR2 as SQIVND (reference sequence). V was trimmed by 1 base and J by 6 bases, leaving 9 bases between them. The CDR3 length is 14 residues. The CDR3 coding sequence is TGTGCCAGTAGTATAGGGGCCGTTCCCGGGGAGCTGTTTTTT. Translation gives CASSIGAVPGELFF.

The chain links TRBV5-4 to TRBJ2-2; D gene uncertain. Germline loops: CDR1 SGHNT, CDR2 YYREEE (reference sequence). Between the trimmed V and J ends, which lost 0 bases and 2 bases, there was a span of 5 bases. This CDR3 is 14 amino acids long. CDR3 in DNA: TGTGCCAGCAGCTTGGGCCTTAACACCGGGGAGCTGTTTTTT. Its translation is CASSLGLNTGELFF.

The DNA of the CDR3 is TGTGCCAGTAGTGTGGAGGGGGGGGATAATCAGCCCCAGCATTTT. Its protein product is CASSVEGGDNQPQHF. The chain links TRBV19 to TRBJ1-5, with a weak D call TRBD1 (6 bases). Trimming pared 5 bases from V and 4 bases from J, leaving 15 bases between. Germline CDR1 and CDR2: LNHDA and SQIVND (reference sequence). The CDR3 spans 15 residues.

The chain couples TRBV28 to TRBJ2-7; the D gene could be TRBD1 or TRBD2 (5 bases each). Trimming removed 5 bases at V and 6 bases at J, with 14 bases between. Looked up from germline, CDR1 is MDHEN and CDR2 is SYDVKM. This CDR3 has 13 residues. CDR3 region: CASSRDLPSEQYF. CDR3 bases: TGTGCCAGCAGTCGGGACCTACCATCCGAGCAGTACTTC.

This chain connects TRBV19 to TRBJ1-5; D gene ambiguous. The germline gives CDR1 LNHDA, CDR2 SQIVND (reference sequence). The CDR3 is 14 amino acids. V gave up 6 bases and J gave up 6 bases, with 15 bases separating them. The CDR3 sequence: CASSPSVGSQPQHF. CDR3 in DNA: TGTGCCAGTAGCCCCTCCGTCGGGAGTCAGCCCCAGCATTTT.

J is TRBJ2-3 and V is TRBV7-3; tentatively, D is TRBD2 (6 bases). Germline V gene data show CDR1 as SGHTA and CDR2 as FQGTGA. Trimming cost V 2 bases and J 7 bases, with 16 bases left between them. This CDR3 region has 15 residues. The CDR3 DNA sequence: TGTGCCAGCAGCTTAGTTCCCGGGGGTGGAAATACGCAGTATTTT. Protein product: CASSLVPGGGNTQYF.

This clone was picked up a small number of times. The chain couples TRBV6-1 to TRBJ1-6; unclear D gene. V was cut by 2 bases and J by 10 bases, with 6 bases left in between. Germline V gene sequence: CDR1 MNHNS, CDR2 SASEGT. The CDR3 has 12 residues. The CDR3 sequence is CASSELESPLHF. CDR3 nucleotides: TGTGCCAGCAGTGAATTGGAATCACCCCTCCACTTT.

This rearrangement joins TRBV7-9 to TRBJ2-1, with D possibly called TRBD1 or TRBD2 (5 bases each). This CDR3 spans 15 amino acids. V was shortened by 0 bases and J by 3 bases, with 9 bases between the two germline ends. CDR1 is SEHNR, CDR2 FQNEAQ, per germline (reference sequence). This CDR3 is CASSLAGVSYNEQFF. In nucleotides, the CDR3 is TGTGCCAGCAGCTTAGCGGGGGTTAGCTACAATGAGCAGTTCTTC.

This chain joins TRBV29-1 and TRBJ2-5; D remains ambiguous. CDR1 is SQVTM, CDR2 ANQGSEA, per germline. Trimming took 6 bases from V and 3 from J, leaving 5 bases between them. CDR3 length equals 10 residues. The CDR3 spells CSVYKETQYF. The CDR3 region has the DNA TGCAGCGTCTACAAAGAGACCCAGTACTTC.